This T cell receptor beta chain was found in a study of OX40 agonist ivuxolimab in advanced cancers. About the study: Ivuxolimab, an agonistic anti-OX40 (CD134) antibody, was given to patients.

Points from the study as a whole: CD8+ T cells averaged more expanded clones than CD4+. Antigen specificity remained undetermined for the expanded peripheral T cells. CD4+ and CD8+ blood T cells expanded clonally by week 6 at 0.1 to 3.0 mg/kg.

As to this clone: Its antigen is unknown.

Profiling relied on immunoSEQ multiplex PCR, and the TCRdb table lists in-frame clones only, not all of them. The data hold fewer than 100,000 clones, with about 89% observed a single time. The source material was CD4+ or CD8+ T cells sorted from blood, sampled in a trial of the OX40 agonist ivuxolimab. The receptor comes from an adult with an advanced solid tumor such as melanoma, head and neck, liver or kidney cancer.

CDR3 DNA sequence: TGTGCCAGCAGCTCCCGGGGGTGGAGCTCCTACAATGAGCAGTTCTTC. Amino acids: CASSSRGWSSYNEQFF. The rearrangement joins TRBV7-2 to TRBJ2-1; a weak D match, TRBD2 (6 bases). The V end was cut by 4 bases, the J end by 0 bases, with 13 bases between. CDR1 SGHTA and CDR2 FQGNSA come from the germline V gene. CDR3 length: 16 residues.